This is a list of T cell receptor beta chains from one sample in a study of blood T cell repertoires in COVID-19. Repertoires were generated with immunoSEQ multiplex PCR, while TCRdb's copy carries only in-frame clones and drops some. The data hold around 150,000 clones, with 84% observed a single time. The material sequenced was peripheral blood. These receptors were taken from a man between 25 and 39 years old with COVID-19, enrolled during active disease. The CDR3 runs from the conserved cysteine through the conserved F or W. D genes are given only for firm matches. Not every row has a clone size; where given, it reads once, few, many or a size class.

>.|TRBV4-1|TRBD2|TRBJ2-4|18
CASSPGLAGGHPKNIQYF
TGCGCCAGCAGCCCGGGACTAGCGGGAGGGCATCCCAAAAACATTCAGTACTTC
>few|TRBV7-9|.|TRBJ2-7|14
CASSWSAQGYEQYF
TGTGCCAGCAGCTGGTCTGCACAGGGTTACGAGCAGTACTTC
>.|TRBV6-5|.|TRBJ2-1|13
CASSYERGNEQFF
TGTGCCAGCAGTTACGAGAGAGGCAATGAGCAGTTCTTC
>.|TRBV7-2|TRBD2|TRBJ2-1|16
CASSSGSSGRMGEQFF
TGTGCCAGCAGCTCGGGCAGCAGCGGGAGGATGGGTGAGCAGTTCTTC
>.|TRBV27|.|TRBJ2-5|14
CASSFKGGRETQYF
TGTGCCAGCAGTTTCAAGGGCGGGCGCGAGACCCAGTACTTC
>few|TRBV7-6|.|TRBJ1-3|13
CASSQTGGNTIYF
TGTGCCAGCAGCCAGACGGGAGGAAACACCATATATTTT
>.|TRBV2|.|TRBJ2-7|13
CASKGTGTYEQYF
TGTGCCAGCAAGGGAACAGGGACCTACGAGCAGTACTTC
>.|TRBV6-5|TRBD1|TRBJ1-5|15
CASSLQGQINQPQHF
TGTGCCAGCAGCCTGCAGGGACAGATCAATCAGCCCCAGCATTTT
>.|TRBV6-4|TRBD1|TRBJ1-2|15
CASSPLPGQGGGYTF
TGTGCCAGCAGTCCACTGCCGGGACAGGGTGGTGGCTACACCTTC
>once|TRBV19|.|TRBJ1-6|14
CASSTAGSNSPLHF
TGTGCCAGTAGTACGGCGGGCAGTAATTCACCCCTCCACTTT
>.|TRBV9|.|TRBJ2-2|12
CASSPTYGELFF
TGTGCCAGCAGCCCAACCTACGGGGAGCTGTTTTTT
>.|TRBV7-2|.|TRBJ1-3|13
CASSLKPQWTIYF
TGTGCCAGCAGCTTGAAACCACAGTGGACCATATATTTT
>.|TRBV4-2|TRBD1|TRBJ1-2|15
CASSQDHPRTGTYTF
TGTGCCAGCAGCCAAGATCACCCGCGGACAGGGACCTACACCTTC
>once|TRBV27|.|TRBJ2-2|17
CATSFLQRFSGTGELFF
TGTGCCACCTCTTTTCTCCAGCGATTCTCCGGCACCGGGGAGCTGTTTTTT
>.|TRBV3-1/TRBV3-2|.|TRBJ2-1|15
CASSPIRQPYNEQFF
TGTGCCAGCAGCCCCATCAGACAGCCCTACAATGAGCAGTTCTTC
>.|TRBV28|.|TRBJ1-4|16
CASSFPGATADEKLFF
TGTGCCAGCAGTTTCCCAGGGGCGACCGCGGATGAAAAACTGTTTTTT
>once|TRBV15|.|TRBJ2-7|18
CATSADPGRQGLHYEQYF
TGTGCCACCAGCGCCGACCCAGGGAGACAGGGACTTCACTACGAGCAGTACTTC
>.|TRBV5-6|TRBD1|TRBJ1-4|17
CASSWGQGAIGNEKLFF
TGTGCCAGCAGCTGGGGACAGGGGGCTATTGGTAATGAAAAACTGTTTTTT